The next 11 T cell receptor beta chains were all read from a single sample in a study of glioma-infiltrating T cells after dendritic cell vaccination. Generated by immunoSEQ multiplex PCR, the TCRdb table keeps only in-frame clones and is missing some. In the table there are tens of thousands of clones, 65% to 90% of which are singletons. The source was blood, collected before dendritic cell vaccination. The receptors derive from a human donor with glioblastoma.

J is TRBJ1-5 and V is TRBV27, with D perhaps matching TRBD1 (6 bases). Germline V gene sequence: CDR1 MNHEY, CDR2 SMNVEV (reference sequence). The CDR3 has 14 residues. Trimming removed 5 bases at V and 5 bases at J, with 13 bases between. The CDR3 nucleotides read TGTGCCAGCAGTCCCCGACCAGGGGATCAGCCCCAGCATTTT. This translates into CASSPRPGDQPQHF.

The V gene is TRBV9, the J gene TRBJ2-3; a possible D gene is TRBD2 (6 bases). V dropped 0 bases and J dropped 1 base, with 24 bases sitting between them. This CDR3 has 20 residues. The germline gives CDR1 SGDLS, CDR2 YYNGEE. The CDR3: CASSVDLWAALCGGTDTQYF. The CDR3 DNA reads as TGTGCCAGCAGCGTAGACCTTTGGGCAGCCCTTTGCGGGGGCACAGATACGCAGTATTTT.

The rearrangement joins TRBV6-1 to TRBJ2-6, with D tentatively TRBD2 (5 bases). Germline V CDR1 and CDR2: MNHNS, SASEGT. V lost 5 bases to trimming and J lost 0 bases, with 8 bases between them. The CDR3 consists of 15 residues. CDR3 coding DNA: TGTGCCAGCAGTTCAGGAGGCTCTGGGGCCAACGTCCTGACTTTC. It specifies CASSSGGSGANVLTF.

The chain recombines TRBV18 with TRBJ1-4; tentative D call: TRBD1 (5 bases). Trimming stripped 2 bases from V and 0 bases from J, with 10 bases between. The CDR3 covers 16 residues. The germline gives CDR1 KGHSH, CDR2 LQKENI. CDR3 loop: CASSPFQDTTNEKLFF. For the CDR3, the DNA is TGTGCCAGCTCACCATTCCAGGACACAACTAATGAAAAACTGTTTTTT.

This clone was counted only a few times. The genes are TRBV6-5 and TRBJ2-5; weak D call: TRBD1 (6 bases). Germline CDR1 and CDR2: MNHEY and SVGAGI. V shed 6 bases and J shed 5 bases, with 19 bases lying between them. The CDR3 runs 15 residues. This CDR3 reads CASRAGQSTVETQYF. In DNA, the CDR3 is TGTGCCAGCAGGGCCGGACAGTCAACCGTGGAGACCCAGTACTTC.

The rearrangement uses TRBV4-1 and TRBJ2-3; D uncertain. The CDR3 has 15 residues. The ends were cut back, 3 bases at V and 0 bases at J, with 10 bases in the middle. Per germline, CDR1 MGHRA and CDR2 YSYEKL. The CDR3 nucleotides read TGCGCCAGCAGCCAGAGACTTATTAGCACAGATACGCAGTATTTT. This gives the protein CASSQRLISTDTQYF.

The chain uses TRBV20-1 and TRBJ2-7, with no clear D. With 5 bases removed from V and 6 bases from J, the gap between germline ends came to 8 bases. CDR1 is DFQATT, CDR2 SNEGSKA, per germline (reference sequence). This CDR3 is built from 10 residues. The CDR3 here is CSAASTEQYF. The CDR3 nucleotides read TGCAGTGCTGCGTCTACCGAGCAGTACTTC.

Concerning this clone itself: Other nucleotide sequences in the sample specify the same CDR3. The gene calls are TRBV18 and TRBJ2-5, with TRBD2 as a possible D gene (6 bases). CDR3 length: 13 amino acids. Germline lookup yields CDR1 KGHSH and CDR2 LQKENI. Between the trimmed V and J ends, which lost 3 bases and 1 base, there was a span of 6 bases. Here the CDR3 reads CASSPGLQETQYF. The CDR3 DNA follows: TGTGCCAGCTCACCGGGACTCCAAGAGACCCAGTACTTC.

The sample holds one count of this clone. This chain joins TRBV5-6 and TRBJ2-1; TRBD2 matches at 13 bases. Germline V gene sequence: CDR1 SGHDT, CDR2 YYEEEE. The CDR3 loop spans 18 amino acids. The ends lost 6 bases at V and 3 bases at J; junction bases unmatched: 12. DNA for the CDR3: TGTGCCAGCATCGATTTAAAGACTAGCGGGGGGTACTACAATGAGCAGTTCTTC. This translates into CASIDLKTSGGYYNEQFF.

This rearrangement joins TRBV6-5 to TRBJ2-6; TRBD1 aligns across 7 bases. CDR3 length: 15 amino acids. Trimming removed 6 bases from V and 11 bases from J; junction bases left unmatched: 13. Germline loops: CDR1 MNHEY, CDR2 SVGAGI. The CDR3 spells CASSQGQSFADVLTF. CDR3 coding DNA: TGTGCCAGCAGCCAGGGACAGTCCTTCGCTGACGTCCTGACTTTC.

This chain uses TRBV7-2 with TRBJ1-3; 10 bases agree with TRBD1. Per germline, CDR1 SGHTA and CDR2 FQGNSA. V lost 5 bases, J lost 9 bases, and 10 bases stayed unmatched. This CDR3 has 15 residues. The CDR3 loop is CASSPGGQGFGTIYF. The CDR3 DNA reads as TGTGCCAGCAGCCCAGGGGGACAGGGGTTCGGCACCATATATTTT.